A single sample gave rise to the 6 T cell receptor beta chains below, sequenced in a study of cytomegalovirus exposure and HLA in healthy donors. Use of 60 Vbeta and 13 Jbeta primers characterized the PCR. The method was immunoSEQ multiplex PCR; TCRdb's version includes in-frame clones alone and lacks a portion of them. This table has over 150,000 clones, roughly 80% appearing once. Sequencing was done on a sample of PBMCs. These TCRs come from a man aged 25-45 years in good health and CMV-seropositive.

CDR3 amino acids: CASSYQQGSQPQHF. In nucleotides, the CDR3 is TGTGCCAGCAGTTACCAACAGGGGTCTCAGCCCCAGCATTTT. The rearrangement links TRBV6-5 to TRBJ1-5; 7 nucleotides agree with TRBD1. This CDR3 is 14 amino acids long. With 2 bases clipped from V and 6 bases from J, the junction kept 4 bases outside the gene matches. Germline CDR1 is MNHEY and CDR2 is SVGAGI.

J is TRBJ1-4 and V is TRBV4-1, with a possible D match to TRBD1 (6 bases). The germline gives CDR1 MGHRA, CDR2 YSYEKL. The CDR3 has 14 amino acids. The V gene lost 6 bases and the J gene lost 2 bases, with 10 bases spanning the gap. This chain's CDR3 is CASRVDRTNEKLFF. The CDR3 coding sequence is TGCGCCAGCAGAGTCGACAGGACTAATGAAAAACTGTTTTTT.

This clone has more than one count but fewer than ten. The genes are TRBV7-9 and TRBJ2-7, with 8 bases identical to TRBD1. After removal of 4 bases from V and 0 bases from J, the junction contained 8 bases not matched to a gene. CDR3 length equals 16 residues. Germline V gene data show CDR1 as SEHNR and CDR2 as FQNEAQ (reference sequence). The CDR3 protein is CASSSWGDRSSYEQYF. CDR3 sequence (DNA): TGTGCCAGCAGCTCGTGGGGGGACAGGAGCTCCTACGAGCAGTACTTC.

This clone is a singleton in its sample. The CDR3 coding sequence is TGTGCCAGCAGCTTAGCGGCTAGATCTGAGCAGTTCTTC. Translation: CASSLAARSEQFF. The chain joins TRBV7-2 to TRBJ2-1; D remains unclear. This CDR3 has 13 residues. Germline V gene sequence: CDR1 SGHTA, CDR2 FQGNSA. V was clipped by 0 bases and J by 9 bases, with 9 bases between them.

The V and J genes are TRBV27 and TRBJ1-6; 8 nucleotides agree with TRBD1. CDR1 and CDR2 from the germline V gene are MNHEY and SMNVEV (reference sequence). CDR3 length: 15 residues. V lost 5 bases to trimming and J lost 8 bases; unmatched junction nucleotides: 8. In DNA form, the CDR3 reads TGTGCCAGCAGTCCGGACCGACAGGGGTATTCACCCCTCCACTTT. This gives the protein CASSPDRQGYSPLHF.

The chain joins TRBV18 to TRBJ2-5; 8 bases are a match to TRBD1. CDR1 and CDR2 from the germline V gene are KGHSH and LQKENI. After removal of 3 bases from V and 1 base from J, the junction contained 4 bases not matched to a gene. The CDR3 sequence is 15 residues long. In nucleotides, the CDR3 is TGTGCCAGCTCACCCCAGGGGGCCCCCCAAGAGACCCAGTACTTC. Translated: CASSPQGAPQETQYF.